This T cell receptor beta chain was documented in a study of blood T cell repertoires in COVID-19. Study-wide context: The United States, Italy and Spain provided the acute and convalescent COVID-19 samples. T cells, B-cell-depleted T cells, or PBMCs supplied cDNA or gDNA.

One Seattle source followed patients from active infection through their disease course. Per the original methods: Reference gene primer amplification gave estimated nucleated cell counts. Libraries were prepared by immunoSEQ multiplex PCR; TCRdb keeps only in-frame clonotypes and omits some of them. Clonal size and the V and J genes are those of that table, whereas D and trimming came from the DNA. This sample has about 180,000 clones, with roughly four fifths found just once. J was trimmed by 6 bases and V by 4 bases; bases with no gene match: 17. Germline lookup yields CDR1 SGHRS and CDR2 YFSETQ. The CDR3 covers 17 residues.

The sample comprised peripheral blood. The sequence was collected from a woman in her seventies with COVID-19, enrolled during active disease. V and J are TRBV5-1 and TRBJ2-5; 8 bases agree with TRBD2. The DNA of the CDR3 is TGCGCCAGCAGCATTGGGGAACGGGAGGGAGGGGGAAAGACCCAGTACTTC. It yields the protein CASSIGEREGGGKTQYF.